This T cell receptor beta chain was obtained from a study of T cells after yellow fever vaccination (dated by TCRdb to between 2017 and 2020). Some background on the complete study: The SMART-Seq v4 Ultra Low Input RNA kit was used to prepare libraries from fractions with low cell numbers. To follow T-cell clones before and after both primary and booster YFV17D yellow fever vaccination, bulk TCR alpha and beta repertoires underwent longitudinal sequencing. Two healthy male donors, one aged 18 to 30 and one aged 30 to 40 years, were included in the cohort. Blood was collected at multiple timepoints before and after primary and secondary immunization, and bulk PBMC replicates and cell subsets were isolated.

The label giving this sample's treatment or condition can be read as: live attenuated yellow fever vaccine strain. At each blood-draw timepoint, two biological replicates of bulk PBMCs were obtained. PBMCs were isolated from peripheral blood using a standard Ficoll-Paque protocol. TriZol was used to extract RNA from bulk PBMCs, from CD4 and CD8 fractions, and from dextramer-positive and dextramer-negative fractions. On the study overall, not on this receptor specifically: Only two donors were included in the study, so the extent to which the findings can be generalized is limited. After the booster, most clones that had expanded after primary vaccination were detected again (nearly 97% of CD4 and more than 80% of CD8), suggesting broad maintenance of memory. Computational filtering was required because FACS-sorted repertoires could contain abundant contaminating clonotypes from the bulk population. The secondary T-cell response was weaker than the primary response but faster, peaking on day 5 instead of day 15. A small fraction of clonotypes appeared in both the CD4 and CD8 compartments, likely as a result of convergent recombination.

The sequencer was an Illumina NovaSeq 6000. TCR cDNA was synthesized by 5'RACE template switching, which introduced a universal primer site and unique molecular identifiers. cDNA synthesis was primed from both the TCR alpha and TCR beta constant segments. Library amplification used two PCR steps, and the second PCR step added sample barcodes and sequencing adapters. Sequencing of libraries was performed on Illumina HiSeq 2500 (2x100 bp) or NovaSeq (2x150 bp). Processing in the source paper ran as follows. Demultiplexing of reads and collapsing into UMI consensus sequences were performed with MIGEC, and V(D)J alignment was carried out with MiXCR. Clonotypes responding to the vaccine were identified with edgeR on replicate PBMC samples, with the criteria of FDR below 0.01 and a log2 fold change above 5 up to day 15. Bulk clonotypes were assigned CD4 or CD8 identity according to which sequenced CD4 or CD8 repertoire held them at higher abundance. TCRdb ran its own pipeline on the public reads, namely fastp trimming at Q25 and MiXCR clone calling, and kept in-frame beta chains. Merged by CDR3 protein, the rows form single entries marked with the most common genes and DNA. TCRdb, rather than the study authors, made the V and J calls. For this sample there are a few hundred thousand distinct CDR3 sequences; about 4% appear just once. The ten biggest clones cover 20% to 25% of the sample.

This clonotype occurred many times. The specificity of this receptor is unknown. No base qualities exist here, and no much larger clone lies one base off it. The clonotype comes from a man aged 18 to 29 who received the YFV17D yellow fever vaccine. Sequencing was performed on PBMCs, taken 5 days after the yellow fever booster vaccination.

The DNA reads as follows: TGCGCCAGCAGCTTGGCTGTTCAAAGGGATGAGCAGTTCTTC. This sequence encodes CASSLAVQRDEQFF. The chain couples TRBV5-1 to TRBJ2-1, with the D gene call left open. The germline V gene gives CDR1 as SGHRS and CDR2 as YFSETQ. From the cysteine through the phenylalanine, the CDR3 covers 14 amino acids. Only the CDR3 portion is preserved as DNA: 42 bases, with reading frame beginning at the first base. At the junction V is shortened by 0 bases and J by 8 bases, with 12 bases in between.